This T cell receptor (beta chain) was sequenced in a study of CD8 T cells in Susac syndrome. CD8+ and CD4+ T cells from blood underwent TCR beta sequencing. The CDR3 is 14 residues long. V lost 6 bases to trimming and J lost 1 base, with 15 bases between them. Germline lookup yields CDR1 SQVTM and CDR2 ANQGSEA. RNA in amounts of 0.5 to 1 ug was reverse transcribed with random hexamers. In TCRdb, the immunoSEQ multiplex PCR reads were re-called with MiXCR into one record per CDR3 protein. The sample yields about 69,000 distinct CDR3 sequences, 95% seen once. This chain uses TRBV29-1 with TRBJ1-1; D possibly corresponds to TRBD1 (6 bases). The origin of this receptor is a human donor in good health. The sample was CD8+ T cells from PBMCs. The CDR3 DNA reads as TGCAGCGTGGCGGGCAGGGGTGAGAACACTGAAGCTTTCTTT. This gives the protein CSVAGRGENTEAFF. The full variable domain, in which reference TRBV29-1 and TRBJ1-1 provide the parts outside the CDR3, is SAVISQKPSRDICQRGTSLTIQCQVDSQVTMMFWYRQQPGQSLTLIATANQGSEATYESGFVIDKFPISRPNLTFSTLTVSNMSPEDSSIYLCSVAGRGENTEAFFGQGTRLTVV.